Below, 27 T cell receptor beta chains from the same sample are listed, as sequenced in a study of beta chain features in type 1 diabetes. General study points: Among all four CD4+ subsets, Type 1 diabetes patients had TCRB CDR3s that were moderately but significantly shorter.

The sequenced template was cDNA made from the entire isolated RNA. The table came from immunoSEQ multiplex PCR; TCRdb's copy has only in-frame clones and leaves some out. The repertoire has about 700,000 clones, around 15% of them found once; the top ten carry roughly 0.022%. No antigen has been assigned to these receptors. The sequenced sample consisted of naive CD4+ T cells from blood. Every receptor here comes from a man in his late teens or twenties with type 1 diabetes.

V and J are TRBV6-1 and TRBJ1-1; maybe TRBD1 (5 bases). The CDR3 spans 11 residues. V was cut by 8 bases and J by 1 base, with 5 bases left in between. From germline, CDR1 is MNHNS and CDR2 SASEGT. CDR3 coding DNA: TGTGCCAGCGGGGCGAACACTGAAGCTTTCTTT. Its protein is CASGANTEAFF.

This clone has just a few counts. The J gene is TRBJ2-3, the V gene TRBV11-2; D remains ambiguous. Trimming pared 0 bases from V and 4 bases from J, leaving 5 bases between. Per germline, CDR1 SGHAT and CDR2 FQNNGV. This CDR3 has 13 residues. The CDR3 DNA sequence: TGTGCCAGCAGCTTAGATACCCCAGATACGCAGTATTTT. Encoded protein: CASSLDTPDTQYF.

This clone was observed a handful of times. This rearrangement joins TRBV19 to TRBJ1-2; D perhaps matches TRBD1 (5 bases). Germline V gives CDR1 LNHDA, CDR2 SQIVND (reference sequence). The CDR3 covers 14 residues. Trimming stripped 0 bases from V and 4 bases from J, with 9 bases between. Here the CDR3 reads CASSIERGSYGYTF. The CDR3 bases are TGTGCCAGTAGTATAGAACGGGGCTCCTATGGCTACACCTTC.

The V and J genes are TRBV5-6 and TRBJ1-3; D is ambiguous. In germline, CDR1 is SGHDT, CDR2 YYEEEE. V was cut by 9 bases and J by 1 base, with 14 bases left in between. The CDR3 runs to 14 residues. CDR3 coding DNA: TGTGCCACCTCCCCTTGGGGATCTGGAAACACCATATATTTT. This translates into CATSPWGSGNTIYF.

The CDR3 here is CAWSVRNNEKLFF. Here the CDR3 DNA reads TGTGCCTGGAGTGTACGGAACAATGAAAAACTGTTTTTT. J is TRBJ1-4 and V is TRBV30; D not certain. With 0 bases removed from V and 5 bases from J, the gap between germline ends came to 7 bases. Germline lookup yields CDR1 GTSNPN and CDR2 SVGIG (reference sequence). The length of the CDR3 is 13 residues.

The V and J genes are TRBV18 and TRBJ2-5; D is undetermined. Trimming removed 3 bases from V and 2 bases from J, with 4 bases in between. Germline CDR1 reads KGHSH; CDR2 reads LQKENI. The CDR3 extends over 12 amino acids. The CDR3 region has the DNA TGTGCCAGCTCACCCTGGCAAGAGACCCAGTACTTC. This codes for CASSPWQETQYF. The variable domain in full, completed from reference TRBV18 and TRBJ2-5, reads NAGVMQNPRHLVRRRGQEARLRCSPMKGHSHVYWYRQLPEEGLKFMVYLQKENIIDESGMPKERFSAEFPKEGPSILRIQQVVRGDSAAYFCASSPWQETQYFGPGTRLLVL.

This clone was detected a few times. This sequence joins TRBV30 and TRBJ1-5; D is perhaps TRBD1 (6 bases). V dropped 2 bases and J dropped 5 bases, with 10 bases sitting between them. The CDR3 loop spans 13 amino acids. CDR1 is GTSNPN, CDR2 SVGIG, per germline (reference sequence). The CDR3 nucleotides read TGTGCCTGGAGTAGGGGGGATCATCAGCCCCAGCATTTT. Residues: CAWSRGDHQPQHF. The full variable domain, in which reference TRBV30 and TRBJ1-5 provide the parts outside the CDR3, is SQTIHQWPATLVQPVGSPLSLECTVEGTSNPNLYWYRQAAGRGLQLLFYSVGIGQISSEVPQNLSASRPQDRQFILSSKKLLLSDSGFYLCAWSRGDHQPQHFGDGTRLSIL.

The rearrangement joins TRBV10-3 to TRBJ1-6, with a tentative D call TRBD1 (6 bases). V was cut by 8 bases and J by 9 bases, with 14 bases left in between. The CDR3 is made up of 13 amino acids. From germline, CDR1 is ENHRY and CDR2 SYGVKD. CDR3 residues: CAIEGGPGSPLHF. In nucleotides, the CDR3 is TGTGCCATCGAGGGGGGCCCGGGTTCACCCCTCCACTTT.

Here the CDR3 reads CASSQSAFETQYF. CDR3 DNA sequence: TGTGCCAGCAGTCAAAGCGCGTTCGAGACCCAGTACTTC. The V call is TRBV6-6, the J call TRBJ2-5; D is unclear. V was shortened by 5 bases and J by 5 bases, with 12 bases between the two germline ends. The CDR3 sequence is 13 residues long. From germline, CDR1 is MNHNY and CDR2 SVGAGI (reference sequence).

This rearrangement joins TRBV18 to TRBJ1-5, with a tentative D call TRBD1 (5 bases). Germline V gene lookup returns CDR1 KGHSH and CDR2 LQKENI. The CDR3 runs 14 residues. With 6 bases removed from V and 3 bases from J, the gap between germline ends came to 12 bases. The CDR3 DNA reads TGTGCCAGCTCCCAGGAGGGGTACAATCAGCCCCAGCATTTT. The encoded protein is CASSQEGYNQPQHF.

V gene TRBV5-6 combines with J gene TRBJ2-3; D gene ambiguous. This CDR3 contains 12 residues. Germline CDR1 SGHDT, CDR2 YYEEEE. V lost 0 bases, J lost 6 bases, and 5 bases lay in between. The CDR3 reads CASSLVVDTQYF. CDR3 in DNA: TGTGCCAGCAGCTTGGTGGTGGATACGCAGTATTTT.

In this sample, this clone turned up a few times. The chain is built from TRBV29-1 and TRBJ2-3; D call uncertain. Germline lookup yields CDR1 SQVTM and CDR2 ANQGSEA. The CDR3 totals 16 residues. V lost 4 bases to trimming and J lost 1 base, with 18 bases between them. CDR3 nucleotides: TGCAGCGTTGTCCGCCGTATGAAGCTAGGCACAGATACGCAGTATTTT. Residues: CSVVRRMKLGTDTQYF.

This chain joins TRBV5-6 and TRBJ2-7; D not resolved. The V and J ends lost 0 bases and 6 bases respectively, with 4 bases between them. Germline CDR1 and CDR2: SGHDT and YYEEEE. The CDR3 is made up of 11 amino acids. For the CDR3, the DNA is TGTGCCAGCAGCTTGGAAACCGAGCAGTACTTC. Translation: CASSLETEQYF.

This chain links TRBV25-1 with TRBJ1-1; D is ambiguous. The CDR3 is 12 residues long. Between the trimmed V and J ends, which lost 3 bases and 5 bases, there was a span of 7 bases. Germline assignment: CDR1 MGHDK and CDR2 SYGVNS. The CDR3 spells CASSDGVTEAFF. DNA for the CDR3: TGTGCCAGCAGTGACGGGGTAACTGAAGCTTTCTTT.

This clone was counted a few times. This chain joins TRBV11-2 and TRBJ1-6; D is possibly TRBD1 (6 bases). The germline gives CDR1 SGHAT, CDR2 FQNNGV. V lost 5 bases and J 4 bases, leaving 18 bases between the germline ends. The CDR3 loop spans 17 amino acids. CDR3 sequence (DNA): TGTGCCAGCAGCGCCCCGGGGGCACTGGCGTATAATTCACCCCTCCACTTT. It translates to CASSAPGALAYNSPLHF.

The rearrangement links TRBV7-9 to TRBJ2-7; 10 nucleotides match TRBD2. Germline CDR1 and CDR2: SEHNR and FQNEAQ (reference sequence). The CDR3 is 14 amino acids. J was trimmed by 2 bases and V by 6 bases; bases with no gene match: 4. CDR3 DNA: TGTGCCAGCAGTATAGCGGGGGGAACCTACGAGCAGTACTTC. Amino acids: CASSIAGGTYEQYF.

The V and J genes are TRBV19 and TRBJ2-3; 9 bases align to TRBD1. CDR1 and CDR2 from the germline V gene are LNHDA and SQIVND (reference sequence). The V gene end was trimmed by 7 bases and the J gene end by 4 bases; junction bases not matched to a gene: 15. The CDR3 is made up of 17 amino acids. CDR3 sequence: CASTITYPGQGADTQYF. As DNA, the CDR3 is TGTGCCAGTACCATCACCTACCCGGGACAGGGTGCAGATACGCAGTATTTT.

This clone was picked up a small number of times. The rearrangement uses TRBV14 and TRBJ2-7; 10 nucleotides match TRBD1. Germline values: CDR1 SGHDN, CDR2 FVKESK. The CDR3 has 15 amino acids. Unmatched junction bases numbered 3, after V lost 2 bases and J lost 2 bases. CDR3 bases: TGTGCCAGCAGCCAAACCGGGACAGGGGCCTACGAGCAGTACTTC. Translated: CASSQTGTGAYEQYF. The variable domain in full, completed from reference TRBV14 and TRBJ2-7, reads EAGVTQFPSHSVIEKGQTVTLRCDPISGHDNLYWYRRVMGKEIKFLLHFVKESKQDESGMPNNRFLAERTGGTYSTLKVQPAELEDSGVYFCASSQTGTGAYEQYFGPGTRLTVT.

This chain uses TRBV18 with TRBJ1-5, with 7 bases fitting TRBD1. The CDR3 is 14 amino acids. Trimming at V came to 5 bases and at J to 3 bases, leaving 4 bases not matched to a gene. The germline CDR1 and CDR2 sequences are KGHSH and LQKENI. CDR3 region: CASSWGQNNQPQHF. As DNA, the CDR3 is TGTGCCAGCTCATGGGGACAGAACAATCAGCCCCAGCATTTT.

This clone has more than one count but fewer than ten. The junction and the germline gene differ at one end; a read error may be behind it. The J gene is TRBJ2-5, the V gene TRBV5-1; unclear D gene. CDR3 size: 12 residues. Germline assignment: CDR1 SGHRS and CDR2 YFSETQ. The CDR3 nucleotides read TGCGCCAGCAGCCAAAACCGGGTCCCTCTCCACTTC. This codes for CASSQNRVPLHF.

This clone has more than one count but fewer than ten. The chain carries TRBV2 and TRBJ2-6; D call uncertain. This CDR3 is 15 amino acids long. V was shortened by 4 bases and J by 0 bases, with 7 bases between the two germline ends. The germline gives CDR1 SNHLY, CDR2 FYNNEI. The chain's CDR3 is CASSGPDSGANVLTF. DNA for the CDR3: TGTGCCAGCAGTGGACCCGACTCTGGGGCCAACGTCCTGACTTTC.

In this sample, this clone turned up a few times. The rearrangement joins TRBV7-9 to TRBJ1-2; 8 bases are a match to TRBD1. Germline V gene lookup returns CDR1 SEHNR and CDR2 FQNEAQ (reference sequence). This CDR3 contains 15 residues. J gave up 1 base and V 5 bases, and 6 bases lay outside the gene matches. The CDR3 region has the DNA TGTGCCAGCAGCGCTAGGGACAGGATTAACTATGGCTACACCTTC. Translation: CASSARDRINYGYTF.

The rearrangement uses TRBV4-1 and TRBJ1-6, with D hard to call. Germline V lookup: CDR1 MGHRA, CDR2 YSYEKL. CDR3 length: 15 amino acids. Trimming left V 2 bases short and J 8 bases short, with 13 bases between. The CDR3 reads CASSQPSERDSPLHF. The CDR3, as DNA: TGCGCCAGCAGCCAACCATCCGAGAGGGATTCACCCCTCCACTTT.

This clone was observed a single time. The chain uses TRBV10-3 and TRBJ1-2; no clear D gene. V was clipped by 0 bases and J by 5 bases, with 10 bases between them. Germline lookup yields CDR1 ENHRY and CDR2 SYGVKD. The CDR3 sequence is 14 residues long. The CDR3 region has the DNA TGTGCCATCAGTGAGTCCGGGATGCTGTATGGCTACACCTTC. Translation gives CAISESGMLYGYTF.

A few counts support this clone. The junction does not match germline at one end; this may be a read error. The V call is TRBV7-7, the J call TRBJ2-5, with 11 bases identical to TRBD1. Germline V CDR1 and CDR2: SSHAT, FNYEAQ (reference sequence). CDR3 length: 15 residues. In DNA, the CDR3 is TGTGCTAGCAGCCCTTTAGGGACAGGGGGAGAGACCCAGTACTTC. Residues: CASSPLGTGGETQYF.

In its sample, this clone was seen a few times. This rearrangement joins TRBV6-6 to TRBJ1-1, with D perhaps TRBD1 (5 bases). V dropped 0 bases and J dropped 5 bases, with 13 bases sitting between them. The CDR3 contains 15 residues. Looked up from germline, CDR1 is MNHNY and CDR2 is SVGAGI (reference sequence). The CDR3 DNA reads as TGTGCCAGCAGTTACTCTAGGGGATCTAGGACTGAAGCTTTCTTT. Protein sequence: CASSYSRGSRTEAFF.

The rearrangement uses TRBV2 and TRBJ2-7; 9 bases fit TRBD1. The V gene end was trimmed by 4 bases and the J gene end by 6 bases; junction bases not matched to a gene: 7. CDR1 is SNHLY, CDR2 FYNNEI, per germline. The CDR3 spans 14 residues. CDR3 region: CASSGRTGDGEQYF. DNA of the CDR3: TGTGCCAGCAGTGGACGGACAGGGGACGGCGAGCAGTACTTC.